Listed here are 9 T cell receptor beta chains from one sample, sequenced in a study of sequential checkpoint blockade in melanoma. Clones were sequenced by immunoSEQ multiplex PCR, and TCRdb holds only the in-frame ones, with some missing. The sample yields some 19,000 clones, more than 70% seen once. Treatment denoted: randomized to nivolumab then ipilimumab (arm A) or the reverse (arm B). Sequenced here: CD8+ T cells sorted from blood (inferred from file names), sampled from a patient given nivolumab and ipilimumab in sequence. All receptors derive from a human donor with melanoma.

The V gene is TRBV5-4, the J gene TRBJ1-2, with TRBD1 identical over 9 bases. V lost 4 bases, J lost 2 bases, and 6 bases stayed unmatched. The germline gives CDR1 SGHNT, CDR2 YYREEE (reference sequence). This CDR3 region has 15 residues. The CDR3 DNA reads TGTGCCAGCAGCCCGGGGACAGGGCCGAACTATGGCTACACCTTC. Encoded protein: CASSPGTGPNYGYTF.

V usage is TRBV5-1 and J usage is TRBJ2-7, with 11 bases aligning to TRBD2. Trimming removed 0 bases from V and 6 bases from J; junction bases left unmatched: 5. Germline values: CDR1 SGHRS, CDR2 YFSETQ. CDR3 length: 15 residues. As DNA, the CDR3 is TGCGCCAGCAGCTTGGGTAGCGGGGGGGTCGGCGAGCAGTACTTC. Translating it yields CASSLGSGGVGEQYF.

The chain employs TRBV19 and TRBJ1-5; tentatively, D is TRBD1 (6 bases). Germline V lookup: CDR1 LNHDA, CDR2 SQIVND (reference sequence). The germline V and J ends were trimmed by 4 bases and 4 bases, with 20 bases remaining between them. This CDR3 is 17 amino acids long. CDR3 coding DNA: TGTGCCAGTAGTACTCGGACAGAATCTAGGGAAAATCAGCCCCAGCATTTT. It translates to CASSTRTESRENQPQHF.

This clone was counted a single time. The rearrangement uses TRBV19 and TRBJ2-3; 9 positions match TRBD2. V lost 3 bases to trimming and J lost 2 bases; unmatched junction nucleotides: 6. Looked up from germline, CDR1 is LNHDA and CDR2 is SQIVND (reference sequence). This CDR3 is 16 amino acids long. This CDR3 is CASSIQAGGHTDTQYF. The CDR3 DNA follows: TGTGCCAGTAGTATCCAGGCGGGAGGGCACACAGATACGCAGTATTTT.

J is TRBJ2-7 and V is TRBV28, with D possibly TRBD1 on 6 matching bases. The CDR3 runs 12 residues. Trimming removed 3 bases at V and 6 bases at J, with 9 bases between. CDR1 MDHEN and CDR2 SYDVKM come from the germline V gene. The CDR3: CASSLQGSEQYF. CDR3 bases: TGTGCCAGCAGTTTGCAGGGGTCCGAGCAGTACTTC. Combining the CDR3 with reference TRBV28 and TRBJ2-7 gives the whole variable domain DVKVTQSSRYLVKRTGEKVFLECVQDMDHENMFWYRQDPGLGLRLIYFSYDVKMKEKGDIPEGYSVSREKKERFSLILESASTNQTSMYLCASSLQGSEQYFGPGTRLTVT.

V is TRBV7-2 and J is TRBJ1-2; 7 nucleotides align to TRBD1. Germline lookup yields CDR1 SGHTA and CDR2 FQGNSA. V trimming: 1 base; J trimming: 4 bases; junction bases outside the gene matches: 6. This CDR3 spans 15 amino acids. Written as DNA, the CDR3 is TGTGCCAGCAGCTTAGAGACAGGGATAACCTATGGCTACACCTTC. Its protein product is CASSLETGITYGYTF.

This chain joins TRBV7-9 and TRBJ2-2, with TRBD1 identical over 9 bases. The germline CDR1 and CDR2 sequences are SEHNR and FQNEAQ (reference sequence). The CDR3 extends over 15 amino acids. J gave up 5 bases and V 5 bases, and 6 bases lay outside the gene matches. The CDR3 region is CASSPGDRETGELFF. The CDR3 DNA follows: TGTGCCAGCAGCCCCGGGGACAGGGAGACCGGGGAGCTGTTTTTT.

J is TRBJ1-1 and V is TRBV7-9, with D perhaps matching TRBD1 (5 bases). Germline CDR1 is SEHNR and CDR2 is FQNEAQ (reference sequence). This CDR3 comprises 15 residues. V lost 1 base, J lost 5 bases, and 14 bases lay in between. The CDR3 spells CASSLGKWGVTEAFF. As DNA, the CDR3 is TGTGCCAGCAGCTTAGGGAAGTGGGGGGTGACTGAAGCTTTCTTT.

The chain is built from TRBV28 and TRBJ1-1; 8 bases align to TRBD1. The CDR3 covers 16 residues. The germline CDR1 and CDR2 sequences are MDHEN and SYDVKM. With V trimmed by 5 bases and J by 2 bases, 10 bases remained unmatched. This chain's CDR3 is CASSPPYRGGNTEAFF. CDR3 in DNA: TGTGCCAGCAGTCCGCCTTACAGGGGGGGAAACACTGAAGCTTTCTTT.